This T cell receptor (beta chain) emerged from a study of T-cell reconstitution after alpha-beta-depleted transplantation in children. The table lists this clonotype with many counts. Its antigen is not identified. Study-wide points: Fresh T-cell production supplied most of the T-cell counts and diversity seen one year after transplant.

This CDR3 has 13 residues. J was trimmed by 7 bases and V by 2 bases; bases with no gene match: 5. CDR1 and CDR2 from the germline V gene are MGHDK and SYGVNS. Unique molecular identifiers were incorporated into the prepared TCRbeta library. In TCRdb, the PCR reads were re-called with MiXCR into one record per CDR3 protein. The data contain over 200,000 distinct CDR3 sequences, roughly a tenth of them singletons. The sequenced sample was PBMCs, obtained before TCRalphabeta/CD19-depleted stem cell transplant. The J gene is TRBJ2-7, the V gene TRBV25-1; 7 nucleotides line up with TRBD1. The receptor comes from a child less than two years old with acute myeloid leukemia, due to receive a stem cell transplant. CDR3 DNA sequence: TGTGCCAGCAGTGAAAGGGGACAGACGGAGCAGTACTTC. This encodes CASSERGQTEQYF.